The present T cell receptor beta chain was sequenced within a study of beta chain features in type 1 diabetes. CDR3 length: 16 residues. Trimming cost V 5 bases and J 5 bases; bases outside gene matches: 9. The germline CDR1 and CDR2 sequences are SGHRS and YFSETQ. Every bit of the isolated RNA underwent reverse transcription, so sequencing read expressed TCRB transcripts. The method was immunoSEQ multiplex PCR; TCRdb's version includes in-frame clones alone and lacks a portion of them. The data show approximately 730,000 clones, with roughly 13% seen just once and approximately 0.022% held by the top ten. General study points: Shorter TCRB CDR3s, moderately but significantly so, were found in Type 1 diabetes patients in all four CD4+ subsets.

Note on this clone: The antigen is undetermined.

The single heparinised draw taken from each donor contained around 100 mL of blood on average. The chain links TRBV5-1 to TRBJ2-1; 11 bases fit TRBD1. The source is a man aged 18-30 years with type 1 diabetes. Sequencing was performed on naive CD4+ T cells from blood. CDR3 bases: TGCGCCAGCAGGCAATCCGGGACAGGGGGTCACAATGAGCAGTTCTTC. It yields the protein CASRQSGTGGHNEQFF.